Following are 5 T cell receptor beta chains from one sample sequenced in a study of cytotoxic CD8 clonotypes in ibrutinib-treated CLL. Produced via immunoSEQ multiplex PCR; TCRdb's table is partial and in-frame only. The sample holds about 140,000 clones, 80% seen once. This material consisted of PBMCs, taken after 36 months of ibrutinib treatment. The receptors derive from a human donor with chronic lymphocytic leukemia.

The CDR3 region is CAWSVGYNEQFF. The CDR3 nucleotides read TGTGCCTGGAGTGTAGGGTACAATGAGCAGTTCTTC. The chain uses TRBV30 and TRBJ2-1; the D is unclear. In germline, CDR1 is GTSNPN, CDR2 SVGIG (reference sequence). V was pared by 0 bases and J by 4 bases, with 4 bases between. The CDR3 spans 12 residues.

This clone was counted only a few times. V gene TRBV6-5 combines with J gene TRBJ1-1, with unresolved D. V was cut by 6 bases and J by 1 base, with 6 bases left in between. CDR3 length: 12 residues. CDR1 is MNHEY, CDR2 SVGAGI, per germline. The CDR3 DNA reads TGTGCCAGCAGAGACCCGAACACTGAAGCTTTCTTT. Its translation: CASRDPNTEAFF.

The genes are TRBV30 and TRBJ1-1, with 8 bases aligning to TRBD1. The CDR3 has 13 residues. J lost 9 bases, V lost 4 bases, and 10 bases had no gene match. Per germline, CDR1 GTSNPN and CDR2 SVGIG (reference sequence). CDR3 sequence: CAWTAGGKRKAFF. The CDR3 nucleotides read TGTGCCTGGACGGCAGGGGGCAAACGGAAAGCTTTCTTT. The whole variable domain, filled in from reference TRBV30 and TRBJ1-1, reads SQTIHQWPATLVQPVGSPLSLECTVEGTSNPNLYWYRQAAGRGLQLLFYSVGIGQISSEVPQNLSASRPQDRQFILSSKKLLLSDSGFYLCAWTAGGKRKAFFGQGTRLTVV.

The rearrangement joins TRBV5-4 to TRBJ2-1, with 9 bases that match TRBD2. The CDR3 consists of 16 residues. J gave up 3 bases and V 1 base, and 5 bases lay outside the gene matches. Germline V CDR1 and CDR2: SGHNT, YYREEE (reference sequence). The CDR3 protein is CASSLLASGNYNEQFF. The CDR3 bases are TGTGCCAGCAGCTTGTTGGCTAGCGGGAACTACAATGAGCAGTTCTTC.

The CDR3 is CASSVLDRGSNQPQHF. The CDR3 region has the DNA TGTGCCAGCAGCGTGCTCGACAGGGGTAGCAATCAGCCCCAGCATTTT. The chain combines TRBV7-9 with TRBJ1-5; 8 bases are shared with TRBD1. The germline V gene encodes CDR1 SEHNR and CDR2 FQNEAQ (reference sequence). The CDR3 totals 16 residues. V dropped 5 bases and J dropped 0; count of bases not matched to a gene: 6.